This paragraph reports one T cell receptor (beta chain). Germline CDR1 reads MGHDK; CDR2 reads SYGVNS. The germline V and J ends were trimmed by 4 bases and 9 bases, with 10 bases remaining between them. The CDR3 has 13 amino acids. TCRdb's table, derived via immunoSEQ multiplex PCR, lists solely in-frame clones and lacks some. The sample lists fewer than 80,000 clones, around four fifths occurring once. The record originates from a study of T cell clones after liver transplantation. The rearrangement joins TRBV25-1 to TRBJ1-6; the D gene is possibly TRBD1 (5 bases). The source material was CD4+ T cells from blood, sampled around 50 months after liver transplant. This TCR was recovered from a human patient who received a liver transplant. The graft donor may be the source of some T cells. The CDR3 protein is CASSAVGGSPLHF. Written as DNA, the CDR3 is TGTGCCAGCAGTGCTGTGGGGGGTTCACCCCTCCACTTT.